A selection of T cell receptor beta chains follows, all from one sample in a study of T cells in tuberculosis. The assay was immunoSEQ multiplex PCR, and TCRdb's table has in-frame clones only and misses some. The table lists 30,000 to 40,000 clones, 80% to 95% of them singletons. Specimen: PBMCs, collected at tuberculosis diagnosis. These receptors were collected from an adult with tuberculosis. Both conserved end residues are part of each CDR3.

v_gene | CDR3aa
TRBV10-2 | CASSERLAEQYF
TRBV7-2 | CASSLARFYEQYF
TRBV29-1 | CSVEQGSGGNEQFF
TRBV5-1 | CASSFTGTYNEQFF
TRBV2 | CASSNLGQGYAGELFF
TRBV9 | CASSATSGGAGTDTQYF
TRBV28 | CASRTGEYEQYF
TRBV30 | CAWTAGNSYNEQFF
TRBV28 | CASSLPRTRMNTEAFF
TRBV4-1 | CASGTGGINEQFF
TRBV2 | CASMTRTENTEAFF
TRBV6-4 | CASSDEDSYEQYF
TRBV5-1 | CASSLAPLRGRNTDTQYF
TRBV28 | CASKGGNQPQHF
TRBV5-6 | CASSPRTSGGTSYEQYF
TRBV30 | CACRGFGPEAFF
TRBV2 | CASRGWGGSGQETQYF
TRBV28 | CASSLASGSSYEQYF
TRBV11-2 | CASSLDTVAGELFF
TRBV6-5 | CASSYSRTGRGEQYF
TRBV7-6 | CASSSGLPGDEQYF